This T cell receptor beta chain was found in a study of beta chain features in type 1 diabetes. Notes on the study in general: Overrepresentation of cells with high TCR expression could result from cDNA sequencing. Compared to healthy donors, patients appeared to have naive, central memory and Treg TCRB repertoires that were more alike. Any HLA effect on TCRB rearrangement was left unresolved by small sub-analyses.

Every isolated RNA sample was fully reverse transcribed, so sequencing captured expressed TCRB transcripts. Clones were read by immunoSEQ multiplex PCR, and TCRdb kept only the in-frame ones, dropping some. The sample yields just over 600,000 clones, 15% to 19% seen once. Germline V lookup: CDR1 LNHDA, CDR2 SQIVND (reference sequence). Trimming removed 5 bases from V and 3 bases from J, with 17 bases in between. The CDR3 totals 16 residues. Points on this clone: What it binds is not known.

The V call is TRBV19, the J call TRBJ1-5; perhaps TRBD1 as D (6 bases). The sample consisted of naive CD4+ T cells from blood. The receptor was derived from a man aged 18 to 35 in good health. DNA of the CDR3: TGTGCCAGTAGTCCCCCCGGGACACCCTCCAATCAGCCCCAGCATTTT. Translation: CASSPPGTPSNQPQHF. The full variable domain, rest sourced from reference TRBV19 and TRBJ1-5, is DGGITQSPKYLFRKEGQNVTLSCEQNLNHDAMYWYRQDPGQGLRLIYYSQIVNDFQKGDIAEGYSVSREKKESFPLTVTSAQKNPTAFYLCASSPPGTPSNQPQHFGDGTRLSIL.